The rows below give T cell receptor beta chains drawn from one sample of a study of CD8+ T cells in alopecia areata. Using immunoSEQ multiplex PCR, the repertoire was profiled, and TCRdb retains in-frame clones only, with some absent. The sample carries 110,000 or so clones, less than 70% recorded once. The sequencing input was CD4+ T cells sorted from blood. Receptors originate from a human donor in good health. Each CDR3 is given with its conserved first and last residue. A D gene is named only where the DNA matches it firmly. A row's size may be missing; if present it is once, few, many or a size class.

cdr3_aa cdr3_nt d_call clone_size j_call v_call
CASSPWTGLGANVLTF TGTGCCAGCAGCCCCTGGACAGGGCTTGGGGCCAACGTCCTGACTTTC TRBD1 NA TRBJ2-6 TRBV7-6
CSAQSWTQETQYF TGCAGCGCCCAGTCGTGGACCCAAGAGACCCAGTACTTC NA NA TRBJ2-5 TRBV29-1
CASSSYPATLYQETQYF TGTGCCAGCAGCTCCTATCCCGCCACCCTTTACCAAGAGACCCAGTACTTC NA once TRBJ2-5 TRBV5-6
CASSPRVETQYF TGTGCCAGCAGTCCCAGGGTGGAGACCCAGTACTTC NA NA TRBJ2-5 TRBV6-1
CASSPNTGELFF TGCGCCAGCAGCCCTAACACCGGGGAGCTGTTTTTT NA NA TRBJ2-2 TRBV5-1
CAISEFGETQYF TGTGCCATCAGTGAGTTTGGTGAAACCCAGTACTTC NA NA TRBJ2-5 TRBV10-3
CSVLQVSSYEQYF TGCAGCGTTCTACAGGTTAGCTCCTACGAGCAGTACTTC NA NA TRBJ2-7 TRBV29-1
CSVAREQTQYF TGCAGCGTTGCCAGGGAACAGACCCAGTACTTC NA few TRBJ2-5 TRBV29-1
CASSQETTAARAPQHF TGCGCCAGCAGCCAAGAAACCACCGCTGCCAGAGCGCCCCAGCATTTT NA few TRBJ1-5 TRBV4-1
CSARAGGIYNEQFF TGCAGCGCTCGAGCGGGGGGCATTTACAATGAGCAGTTCTTC TRBD2 NA TRBJ2-1 TRBV29-1
CASSQDSANQPQHF TGTGCCAGCAGCCAGGACAGCGCCAATCAGCCCCAGCATTTT NA NA TRBJ1-5 TRBV7-2
CSVEAGPEAFF TGCAGCGTTGAGGCAGGGCCTGAAGCTTTCTTT NA NA TRBJ1-1 TRBV29-1
CASSETRGGPDTQYF TGTGCCAGCAGTGAGACGCGGGGGGGCCCTGATACGCAGTATTTT TRBD2 NA TRBJ2-3 TRBV2
CASSIFGGSSGANVLTF TGTGCCAGCAGCATTTTTGGGGGGAGCTCTGGGGCCAACGTCCTGACTTTC NA NA TRBJ2-6 TRBV2
CASSFVERRANTEAFF TGTGCCAGCAGTTTCGTTGAGCGACGGGCGAACACTGAAGCTTTCTTT NA NA TRBJ1-1 TRBV27
CASSLSPGTGIGPEAFF TGCGCCAGCAGCTTAAGTCCCGGGACAGGGATTGGCCCTGAAGCTTTCTTT TRBD1 NA TRBJ1-1 TRBV5-1
CASIPERGKETQYF TGTGCCAGCATCCCCGAGCGGGGGAAAGAGACCCAGTACTTC TRBD2 NA TRBJ2-5 TRBV7-2
CAWTVGVNTEAFF TGTGCCTGGACCGTAGGGGTGAACACTGAAGCTTTCTTT NA NA TRBJ1-1 TRBV30
CASSSGGTGALPQHF TGTGCCAGCAGCTCCGGCGGAACAGGGGCTTTACCCCAGCATTTT TRBD1 NA TRBJ1-5 TRBV7-2
CASSEDRAGYTF TGTGCCAGCAGCGAGGACAGGGCTGGCTACACCTTC TRBD1 few TRBJ1-2 TRBV2
CASSFRSSTEAFF TGTGCCAGCAGCTTCCGTTCGTCCACTGAAGCTTTCTTT NA NA TRBJ1-1 TRBV7-2
CASSLRRFYGYTF TGTGCCAGCAGCTTAAGGCGGTTCTATGGCTACACCTTC NA NA TRBJ1-2 TRBV11-2
CASSLDPEGNIQYF TGCGCCAGCAGCTTGGATCCCGAGGGAAACATTCAGTACTTC NA NA TRBJ2-4 TRBV5-1
CASSLVGDSQETQYF TGCGCCAGCAGCTTGGTGGGCGACAGTCAAGAGACCCAGTACTTC NA NA TRBJ2-5 TRBV5-1
CASRQGTGANVLTF TGTGCCAGCAGGCAGGGAACAGGGGCCAACGTCCTGACTTTC NA NA TRBJ2-6 TRBV27
CASSFRADTQYF TGTGCCAGCAGCTTCAGGGCAGATACGCAGTATTTT NA NA TRBJ2-3 TRBV7-2
CASSLKPGVTYNSPLHF TGCGCCAGCAGCCTTAAGCCTGGGGTTACCTATAATTCACCCCTCCACTTT NA NA TRBJ1-6 TRBV4-1
CASSALMADTQYF TGCGCCAGCAGTGCGTTGATGGCAGATACGCAGTATTTT NA medium-sized TRBJ2-3 TRBV10-2
CSVGGGQGITDTQYF TGCAGCGTGGGTGGAGGACAGGGGATCACAGATACGCAGTATTTT TRBD1 NA TRBJ2-3 TRBV29-1
CSVGGRGGMNTEAFF TGCAGCGTTGGAGGTAGGGGCGGGATGAACACTGAAGCTTTCTTT NA few TRBJ1-1 TRBV29-1
CASSDGLAGNEQYF TGTGCCAGCAGTGACGGACTAGCGGGGAACGAGCAGTACTTC TRBD2 NA TRBJ2-7 TRBV25-1
CASSSRDGYTF TGTGCCAGCAGCTCTCGGGATGGCTACACCTTC NA NA TRBJ1-2 TRBV6-1
CASSVPGTNEKLFF TGTGCCAGCAGTGTTCCCGGGACGAATGAAAAACTGTTTTTT NA NA TRBJ1-4 TRBV2
CAWNLAGRMNTEAFF TGTGCCTGGAACCTTGCTGGACGGATGAACACTGAAGCTTTCTTT NA few TRBJ1-1 TRBV30
CSVEDRGTRDTGELFF TGCAGCGTTGAAGATCGGGGGACACGGGACACCGGGGAGCTGTTTTTT NA NA TRBJ2-2 TRBV29-1
CASSQGQDYNYGYTF TGTGCCAGCAGCCAGGGACAGGACTATAACTATGGCTACACCTTC TRBD1 NA TRBJ1-2 TRBV13
CASIPGTGTQYF TGTGCCAGCATCCCCGGGACGGGTACGCAGTATTTT NA NA TRBJ2-3 TRBV6-1
CATSRDRQPYGYTF TGTGCCACCAGCAGAGACCGACAGCCCTATGGCTACACCTTC NA NA TRBJ1-2 TRBV15
CASSSEAGGSIQYF TGTGCCAGCAGCTCTGAGGCAGGAGGGAGCATTCAGTACTTC NA NA TRBJ2-4 TRBV7-2
CASSLGGPLIREQYF TGCGCCAGCAGCTTGGGGGGACCCCTAATCCGCGAGCAGTACTTC NA NA TRBJ2-7 TRBV5-1
CASSRPPNYGYTF TGTGCCAGCAGCCGTCCCCCGAACTATGGCTACACCTTC NA NA TRBJ1-2 TRBV6-5
CASSQPGIAKNIQYF TGTGCCAGCAGCCAACCAGGGATAGCCAAAAACATTCAGTACTTC NA NA TRBJ2-4 TRBV5-4
CASSRVSGNTEAFF TGCGCCAGCAGCCGGGTTAGCGGGAACACTGAAGCTTTCTTT NA NA TRBJ1-1 TRBV4-1
CSVAISDGFSEQYF TGCAGCGTTGCCATCTCGGACGGTTTCTCGGAGCAGTACTTC NA NA TRBJ2-7 TRBV29-1
CASSKETGLSYNEQFF TGTGCCAGCAGCAAAGAGACGGGACTTTCTTACAATGAGCAGTTCTTC NA few TRBJ2-1 TRBV7-2
CSVAPGVTGELFF TGCAGCGTTGCTCCAGGGGTCACCGGGGAGCTGTTTTTT NA NA TRBJ2-2 TRBV29-1
CSVEDQGAGEQYF TGCAGCGTTGAAGATCAGGGGGCTGGCGAGCAGTACTTC TRBD1 NA TRBJ2-7 TRBV29-1
CASSQTGHGETQYF TGTGCCAGCAGCCAGACAGGGCACGGAGAGACCCAGTACTTC TRBD1 NA TRBJ2-5 TRBV7-7
CASSLGHRDLKANEQFF TGCGCCAGCAGCTTGGGCCACCGGGACCTCAAGGCCAATGAGCAGTTCTTC NA NA TRBJ2-1 TRBV5-1
CATSRDLTDTQYF TGTGCCACCAGCAGAGATCTCACAGATACGCAGTATTTT NA once TRBJ2-3 TRBV15
CASSLGGLGQETQYF TGTGCCAGCAGCTTAGGGGGGCTAGGACAGGAGACCCAGTACTTC NA many TRBJ2-5 TRBV7-2
CASSARQGYETQYF TGTGCCAGCAGCGCCAGACAGGGTTACGAGACCCAGTACTTC TRBD1 few TRBJ2-5 TRBV9
CAAKPTGWDQPQHF TGTGCCGCAAAACCCACAGGGTGGGATCAGCCCCAGCATTTT NA NA TRBJ1-5 TRBV19
CASSLTTGQIYGYTF TGTGCCAGCAGCCTTACCACAGGACAGATCTATGGCTACACCTTC NA NA TRBJ1-2 TRBV27
CASSPGLNTEAFF TGCGCCAGCAGCCCAGGACTAAACACTGAAGCTTTCTTT NA few TRBJ1-1 TRBV5-1
CASSLAGEEQYF TGTGCCAGCAGCCTAGCGGGTGAAGAGCAGTACTTC TRBD2 few TRBJ2-7 TRBV7-9